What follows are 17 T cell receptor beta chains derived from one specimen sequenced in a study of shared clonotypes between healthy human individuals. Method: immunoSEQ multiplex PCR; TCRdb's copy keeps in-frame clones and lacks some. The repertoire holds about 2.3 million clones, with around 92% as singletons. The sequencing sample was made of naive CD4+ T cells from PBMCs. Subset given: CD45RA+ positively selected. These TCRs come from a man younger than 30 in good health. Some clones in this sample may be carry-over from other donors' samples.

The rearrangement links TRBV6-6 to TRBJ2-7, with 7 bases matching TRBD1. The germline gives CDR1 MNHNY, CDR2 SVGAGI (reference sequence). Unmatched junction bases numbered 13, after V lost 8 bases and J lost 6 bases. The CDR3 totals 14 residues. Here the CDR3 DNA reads TGTGCCAGCCGCCTGGGACAGCTCGTCGGCGAGCAGTACTTC. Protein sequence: CASRLGQLVGEQYF.

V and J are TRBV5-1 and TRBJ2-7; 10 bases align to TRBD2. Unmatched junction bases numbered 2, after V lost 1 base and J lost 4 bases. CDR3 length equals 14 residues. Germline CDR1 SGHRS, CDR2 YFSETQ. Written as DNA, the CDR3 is TGCGCCAGCAGCTTGTCTAGCGGGAGATACGAGCAGTACTTC. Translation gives CASSLSSGRYEQYF.

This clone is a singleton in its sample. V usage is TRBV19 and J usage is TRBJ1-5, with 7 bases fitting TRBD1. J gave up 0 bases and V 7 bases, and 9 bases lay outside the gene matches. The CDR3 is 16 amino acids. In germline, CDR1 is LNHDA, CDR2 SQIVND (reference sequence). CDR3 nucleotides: TGTGCCAGTACCCTTCGACAGGGTCATAGCAATCAGCCCCAGCATTTT. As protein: CASTLRQGHSNQPQHF. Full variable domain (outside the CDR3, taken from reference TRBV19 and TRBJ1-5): DGGITQSPKYLFRKEGQNVTLSCEQNLNHDAMYWYRQDPGQGLRLIYYSQIVNDFQKGDIAEGYSVSREKKESFPLTVTSAQKNPTAFYLCASTLRQGHSNQPQHFGDGTRLSIL.

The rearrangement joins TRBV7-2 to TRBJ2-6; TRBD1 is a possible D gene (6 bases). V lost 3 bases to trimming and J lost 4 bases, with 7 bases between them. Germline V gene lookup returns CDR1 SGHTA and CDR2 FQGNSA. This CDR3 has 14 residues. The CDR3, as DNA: TGTGCCAGCAGCTTTGGGACAGGGGCCAACGTCCTGACTTTC. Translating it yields CASSFGTGANVLTF.

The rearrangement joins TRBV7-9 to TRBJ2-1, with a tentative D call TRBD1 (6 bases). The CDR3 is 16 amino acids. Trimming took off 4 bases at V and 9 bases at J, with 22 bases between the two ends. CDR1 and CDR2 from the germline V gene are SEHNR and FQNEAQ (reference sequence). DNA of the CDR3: TGTGCCAGCAGCTCCAATCCCCCGACACAGGGAAGTGAGCAGTTCTTC. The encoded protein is CASSSNPPTQGSEQFF.

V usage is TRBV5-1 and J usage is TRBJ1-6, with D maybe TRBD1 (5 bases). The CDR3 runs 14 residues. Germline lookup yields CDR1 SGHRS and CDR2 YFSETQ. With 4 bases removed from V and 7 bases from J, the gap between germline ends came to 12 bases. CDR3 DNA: TGCGCCAGCAGCCCGCGGGGGGACAATTCACCCCTCCACTTT. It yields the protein CASSPRGDNSPLHF.

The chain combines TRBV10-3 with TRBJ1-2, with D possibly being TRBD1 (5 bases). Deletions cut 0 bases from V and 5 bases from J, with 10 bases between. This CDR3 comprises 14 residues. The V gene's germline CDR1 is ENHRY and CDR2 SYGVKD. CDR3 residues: CAISESRGEYGYTF. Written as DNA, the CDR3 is TGTGCCATCAGTGAGTCGCGGGGGGAATATGGCTACACCTTC.

CDR3 coding DNA: TGTGCCTGGAGTGGAGACAGCTACGAGCAGTACTTC. This codes for CAWSGDSYEQYF. The rearrangement links TRBV30 to TRBJ2-5; D possibly corresponds to TRBD1 (5 bases). The better agreement between TRBJ2-7 and the DNA end casts doubt on the J call. Germline V lookup: CDR1 GTSNPN, CDR2 SVGIG (reference sequence). The CDR3 has 12 amino acids.

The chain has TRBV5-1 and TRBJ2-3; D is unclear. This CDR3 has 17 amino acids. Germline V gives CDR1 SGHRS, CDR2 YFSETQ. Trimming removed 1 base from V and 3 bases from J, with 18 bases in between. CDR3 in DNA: TGCGCCAGCAGCTTGTTAGGACCCGAGTTTAAAACAGATACGCAGTATTTT. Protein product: CASSLLGPEFKTDTQYF.

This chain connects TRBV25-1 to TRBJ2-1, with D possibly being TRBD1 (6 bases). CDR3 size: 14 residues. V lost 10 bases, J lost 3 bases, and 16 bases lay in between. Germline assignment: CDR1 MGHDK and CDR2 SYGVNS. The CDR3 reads CATTGTLGYNEQFF. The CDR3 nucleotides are TGTGCCACGACGGGGACACTGGGCTACAATGAGCAGTTCTTC.

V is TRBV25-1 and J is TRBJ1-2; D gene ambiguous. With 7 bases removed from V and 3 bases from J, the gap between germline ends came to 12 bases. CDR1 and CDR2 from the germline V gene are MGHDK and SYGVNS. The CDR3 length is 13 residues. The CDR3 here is CASTTEKHYGYTF. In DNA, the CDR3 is TGTGCCAGCACTACAGAAAAACACTATGGCTACACCTTC.

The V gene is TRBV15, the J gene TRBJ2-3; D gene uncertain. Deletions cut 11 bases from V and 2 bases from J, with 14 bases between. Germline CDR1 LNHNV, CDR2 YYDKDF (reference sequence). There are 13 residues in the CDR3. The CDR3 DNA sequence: TGTGCCGCTGGGCATCCCGTCACAGATACGCAGTATTTT. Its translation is CAAGHPVTDTQYF.

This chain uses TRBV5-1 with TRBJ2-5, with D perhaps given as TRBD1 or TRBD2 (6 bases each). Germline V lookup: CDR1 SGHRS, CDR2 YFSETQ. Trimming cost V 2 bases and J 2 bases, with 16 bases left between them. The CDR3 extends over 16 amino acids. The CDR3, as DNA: TGCGCCAGCAGCTTTAGAGCAACAGGGAGGCAAGAGACCCAGTACTTC. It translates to CASSFRATGRQETQYF.

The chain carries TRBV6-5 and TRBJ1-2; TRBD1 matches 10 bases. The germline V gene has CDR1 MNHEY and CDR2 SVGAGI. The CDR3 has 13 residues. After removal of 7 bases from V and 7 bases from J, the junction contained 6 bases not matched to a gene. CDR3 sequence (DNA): TGTGCCAGCAAAGAGACAGGGGGCTTTGGCTACACCTTC. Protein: CASKETGGFGYTF.

CDR3 sequence reads: CASSLSRGEGYTF. The CDR3 region has the DNA TGTGCCAGCAGTTTAAGCAGGGGCGAAGGCTACACCTTC. The chain has TRBV28 and TRBJ1-2; D is perhaps TRBD1 (6 bases). This CDR3 is built from 13 residues. Trimming removed 2 bases from V and 8 bases from J, with 12 bases in between. In germline, CDR1 is MDHEN, CDR2 SYDVKM.

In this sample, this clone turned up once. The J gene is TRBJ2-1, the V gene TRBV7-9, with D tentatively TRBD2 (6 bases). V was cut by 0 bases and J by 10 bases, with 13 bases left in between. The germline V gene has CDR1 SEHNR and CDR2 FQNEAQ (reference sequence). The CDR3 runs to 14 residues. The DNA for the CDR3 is TGTGCCAGCAGCTTAGCGATTGATAGCGGAGAGCAGTTCTTC. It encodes CASSLAIDSGEQFF. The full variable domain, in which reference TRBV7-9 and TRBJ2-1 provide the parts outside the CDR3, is DTGVSQNPRHKITKRGQNVTFRCDPISEHNRLYWYRQTLGQGPEFLTYFQNEAQLEKSRLLSDRFSAERPKGSFSTLEIQRTEQGDSAMYLCASSLAIDSGEQFFGPGTRLTVL.

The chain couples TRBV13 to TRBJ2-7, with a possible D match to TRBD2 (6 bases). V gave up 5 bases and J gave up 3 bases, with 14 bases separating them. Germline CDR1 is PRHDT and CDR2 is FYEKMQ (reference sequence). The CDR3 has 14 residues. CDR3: CASSPRGSGYEQYF. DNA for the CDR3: TGTGCCAGCAGCCCGCGGGGCTCAGGCTACGAGCAGTACTTC.